This TCR beta chain was recovered during a study of CD8 T cells in ankylosing spondylitis (dated by TCRdb to the late 2010s). In terms of the full investigation: The study profiled T cell receptor beta repertoires in healthy donors and ankylosing spondylitis patients to find disease-linked TCR variants. The whole study cohort included some 100 healthy donors and roughly 24 ankylosing spondylitis patients. Peripheral blood samples were taken, and synovial fluid was additionally collected from ankylosing spondylitis patients. Study-wide conclusions, independent of this receptor: Blood from ankylosing spondylitis patients appeared to be characterized by a TCR beta motif composed of under ten highly homologous amino acid variants. Some TCR beta motif variants had previously been reported in synovial fluid and blood of reactive arthritis patients, which suggested common disease-initiation mechanisms. Significant enrichment of the disease-linked clones was reported in matched synovial fluid samples from ankylosing spondylitis patients. In peripheral blood, the disease-linked clones were found at relatively low frequencies and had a CD8+ phenotype.

Concerning this clonotype: Its specific antigen is unknown. No quality values exist for individual bases; no much larger clone is one base distant.

Reads for this sample came from an Illumina HiSeq 2500. TCR beta libraries were prepared by quantitative 5'-RACE with molecular barcodes. As for the authors' bioinformatics: A new computational method, built on a probabilistic model of VDJ rearrangement, was used to identify disease-linked TCR variants. TCRdb reprocessed the public reads (quality trimming at Q25 with fastp, clone calling with MiXCR) and kept in-frame beta chains. Records with the same CDR3 protein are collapsed into one entry carrying the most frequent genes and DNA. TCRdb, not the authors, supplied the V and J calls. Within this sample are 250,000 to 350,000 distinct CDR3 sequences, with about 20% of them counted one time only. 7.8% of the sample goes to the ten largest clones. The sequenced sample consisted of blood, either unsorted or a sorted T cell fraction (not recorded which). The origin of this receptor is a male donor with ankylosing spondylitis or in good health (not recorded which).

The CDR3 has the sequence CATSVGGLGNQPQHF. In nucleotide form, the sequence is TGTGCCACCAGTGTCGGGGGTTTGGGGAATCAGCCCCAGCATTTT. The rearranged segments are TRBV24-1 and TRBJ1-5; TRBD1 could be the D gene, as 5 bases match. The germline V gene encodes CDR1 KGHDR and CDR2 SFDVKD. Taken from cysteine to phenylalanine, the CDR3 has 15 residues. Of all the DNA, just the CDR3 is kept, 45 bases in frame from base 1. A distance of 14 bases separates the germline ends of V and J, which lose 5 bases and 4 bases respectively.